Following are 26 T cell receptor beta chains from one sample sequenced in a study of T cell changes during pregnancy in multiple sclerosis. Clones were sequenced by immunoSEQ multiplex PCR, and TCRdb holds only the in-frame ones, with some missing. The sample records about 27,000 clones, approximately 91% being singletons. Material: CD8+ T cells from peripheral blood mononuclear cells, obtained in the second trimester of pregnancy. These receptors came from a female donor with multiple sclerosis, enrolled in a pregnancy study.

This chain joins TRBV6-1 and TRBJ1-3, with D perhaps TRBD1 (5 bases). The ends were cut back, 2 bases at V and 4 bases at J, with 9 bases in the middle. The CDR3 is 14 residues long. Germline values: CDR1 MNHNS, CDR2 SASEGT. CDR3 sequence reads: CASSERGRGNTIYF. The CDR3 DNA reads TGTGCCAGCAGTGAAAGGGGCAGGGGAAACACCATATATTTT.

The chain joins TRBV2 to TRBJ2-3, with 10 positions matching TRBD2. This CDR3 region has 14 residues. Germline values: CDR1 SNHLY, CDR2 FYNNEI. V was clipped by 7 bases and J by 7 bases; unmatched bases: 8. CDR3 sequence reads: CASTALAGEYTQYF. CDR3 bases: TGTGCCAGCACTGCCCTAGCGGGGGAGTATACGCAGTATTTT.

V usage is TRBV11-3 and J usage is TRBJ2-2, with TRBD1 identical over 8 bases. J was trimmed by 1 base and V by 5 bases; bases with no gene match: 12. This CDR3 contains 18 residues. The germline V gene has CDR1 SGHNT and CDR2 YENEEA. This chain's CDR3 is CASSPGQGQRVNTGELFF. The CDR3 bases are TGTGCCAGCAGCCCCGGACAGGGTCAGCGGGTGAACACCGGGGAGCTGTTTTTT.

The rearrangement uses TRBV27 and TRBJ2-7; tentatively, D is TRBD1 (5 bases). Germline V gene sequence: CDR1 MNHEY, CDR2 SMNVEV (reference sequence). Trimming shortened V by 3 bases and J by 2 bases, and 8 bases separated the two germline ends. This CDR3 is built from 13 residues. The chain's CDR3 is CASSFQGPYEQYF. The CDR3 nucleotides are TGTGCCAGCAGTTTTCAGGGCCCCTACGAGCAGTACTTC.

V gene TRBV7-9 combines with J gene TRBJ2-1; possible D gene TRBD2, 5 bases. CDR3 length equals 14 residues. Germline assignment: CDR1 SEHNR and CDR2 FQNEAQ (reference sequence). Trimming stripped 8 bases from V and 2 bases from J, with 13 bases between. Here the CDR3 DNA reads TGTGCCAGCGTCCGGGGAGATCCCTACAATGAGCAGTTCTTC. Its translation is CASVRGDPYNEQFF.

The chain joins TRBV7-9 to TRBJ2-1; TRBD2 aligns across 11 bases. CDR3 length equals 15 residues. Looked up from germline, CDR1 is SEHNR and CDR2 is FQNEAQ (reference sequence). V was pared by 5 bases and J by 6 bases, with 6 bases of the junction left unmatched. The CDR3 DNA is TGTGCCAGCAGCCGTCTAGCGGGGGGCCCCAATGAGCAGTTCTTC. Translating gives CASSRLAGGPNEQFF.

This chain links TRBV6-6 with TRBJ2-5, with a tentative D call TRBD1 (6 bases). Germline V gives CDR1 MNHNY, CDR2 SVGAGI (reference sequence). The CDR3 contains 13 residues. V lost 2 bases to trimming and J lost 9 bases, with 13 bases between them. CDR3 sequence (DNA): TGTGCCAGCAGTTACGGGACAACCACCCCCCAGTACTTC. It yields the protein CASSYGTTTPQYF.

This chain connects TRBV5-1 to TRBJ2-1; maybe TRBD1 (6 bases). The CDR3 spans 14 residues. The V end lost 4 bases, the J end lost 7 bases, and 15 bases lay between the germline ends. Per the germline V gene, CDR1 is SGHRS and CDR2 is YFSETQ. DNA of the CDR3: TGCGCCAGCAGCCCGAGGGGGAGTACAAATGAGCAGTTCTTC. This gives the protein CASSPRGSTNEQFF.

This rearrangement joins TRBV4-3 to TRBJ2-7; 7 bases map to TRBD1. J was trimmed by 4 bases and V by 0 bases; bases with no gene match: 6. Germline loops: CDR1 LGHNA, CDR2 YSLEER. The CDR3 sequence is 15 residues long. CDR3 region: CASSQDHAGGYEQYF. DNA for the CDR3: TGCGCCAGCAGCCAAGATCACGCAGGGGGTTACGAGCAGTACTTC.

The chain couples TRBV4-1 to TRBJ2-2; 8 bases fit TRBD1. V gave up 0 bases and J gave up 7 bases; unmatched junction bases: 13. Germline V CDR1 and CDR2: MGHRA, YSYEKL. The CDR3 is made up of 18 amino acids. CDR3 nucleotide sequence: TGCGCCAGCAGCCAAGATAGGTTCGGACAGGGTAGAGGCGGGGAGCTGTTTTTT. Protein sequence: CASSQDRFGQGRGGELFF.

The CDR3 is CASSYVGSSYEQYF. The CDR3 nucleotides read TGTGCCAGCAGCTACGTTGGGAGCTCCTACGAGCAGTACTTC. This chain links TRBV14 with TRBJ2-7; tentatively, D is TRBD2 (5 bases). The ends were cut back, 5 bases at V and 0 bases at J, with 11 bases in the middle. The CDR3 has 14 residues. The germline CDR1 and CDR2 sequences are SGHDN and FVKESK.

The chain recombines TRBV5-4 with TRBJ2-7; D is possibly TRBD2 (5 bases). The CDR3 covers 13 residues. Germline values: CDR1 SGHNT, CDR2 YYREEE (reference sequence). V lost 4 bases, J lost 3 bases, and 11 bases lay in between. The DNA of the CDR3 is TGTGCCAGCAGCCGCTTTGAGGGCTACGAGCAGTACTTC. Translated, it gives CASSRFEGYEQYF.

The chain has TRBV28 and TRBJ2-7; 8 nucleotides line up with TRBD2. V shed 1 base, J shed 0 bases, and the junction held 8 bases outside the gene matches. The germline CDR1 and CDR2 sequences are MDHEN and SYDVKM. The CDR3 has 17 residues. As DNA, the CDR3 is TGTGCCAGCAGTTTATATTTTAGCGGGGAATACTCCTACGAGCAGTACTTC. Residues: CASSLYFSGEYSYEQYF. Combining the CDR3 with reference TRBV28 and TRBJ2-7 gives the whole variable domain DVKVTQSSRYLVKRTGEKVFLECVQDMDHENMFWYRQDPGLGLRLIYFSYDVKMKEKGDIPEGYSVSREKKERFSLILESASTNQTSMYLCASSLYFSGEYSYEQYFGPGTRLTVT.

This chain joins TRBV29-1 and TRBJ2-2; 8 bases fit TRBD2. CDR1 SQVTM and CDR2 ANQGSEA come from the germline V gene. The ends lost 2 bases at V and 3 bases at J; junction bases unmatched: 8. The CDR3 runs to 16 residues. The CDR3 region has the DNA TGCAGCGTTGAACTCCGAGCGGGGGTGCACACCGGGGAGCTGTTTTTT. It encodes CSVELRAGVHTGELFF.

This chain connects TRBV28 to TRBJ2-7, with TRBD1 as a possible D gene (6 bases). The CDR3 consists of 15 residues. Germline CDR1 reads MDHEN; CDR2 reads SYDVKM. The V gene lost 2 bases and the J gene lost 2 bases, with 13 bases spanning the gap. CDR3 nucleotides: TGTGCCAGCAGTTTACTCACAGGGCCGGCCTACGAGCAGTACTTC. Translated: CASSLLTGPAYEQYF.

The gene calls are TRBV11-2 and TRBJ1-2; D may be TRBD1 (6 bases). V lost 1 base and J lost 6, with 18 bases in between. This CDR3 is built from 16 residues. The germline V gene encodes CDR1 SGHAT and CDR2 FQNNGV. The CDR3 DNA is TGTGCCAGCAGCTTAGTAGTAGCGCCTCAGGGGAATGGCTACACCTTC. It translates to CASSLVVAPQGNGYTF.

The genes are TRBV6-4 and TRBJ2-1; 11 nucleotides line up with TRBD2. The CDR3 is 16 amino acids. In germline, CDR1 is MRHNA, CDR2 SNTAGT. The junction had 4 bases not matched to a gene; V was cut back by 0 bases and J by 6 bases. This chain's CDR3 is CASSDSTSGEINEQFF. DNA of the CDR3: TGTGCCAGCAGTGACTCGACTAGCGGGGAGATCAATGAGCAGTTCTTC.

The V and J genes are TRBV10-1 and TRBJ2-1; 8 bases map to TRBD2. V trimming: 2 bases; J trimming: 8 bases; junction bases outside the gene matches: 8. The CDR3 extends over 15 amino acids. CDR1 WNHNN and CDR2 SYGVQD come from the germline V gene (reference sequence). This CDR3 is CASSEGRGAGDEQFF. In DNA, the CDR3 is TGCGCCAGCAGTGAGGGGCGGGGGGCAGGGGATGAGCAGTTCTTC.

The chain combines TRBV10-3 with TRBJ1-1; no clear D. CDR3 length: 13 residues. V was pared by 4 bases and J by 7 bases, with 13 bases between. Germline V gives CDR1 ENHRY, CDR2 SYGVKD. Here the CDR3 DNA reads TGTGCCATCAGTGTCGGAGGGCACGATGAAGCTTTCTTT. It encodes CAISVGGHDEAFF.

The chain combines TRBV7-9 with TRBJ2-2; D ambiguous. CDR3 size: 13 residues. Trimming removed 3 bases from V and 3 bases from J, with 5 bases in between. Germline V gives CDR1 SEHNR, CDR2 FQNEAQ (reference sequence). The CDR3 nucleotides are TGTGCCAGCAGCTTTCGGGACACCGGGGAGCTGTTTTTT. Its translation is CASSFRDTGELFF.

The chain is built from TRBV27 and TRBJ2-2, with a weak D call TRBD1 (6 bases). From germline, CDR1 is MNHEY and CDR2 SMNVEV (reference sequence). The ends were cut back, 1 base at V and 0 bases at J, with 6 bases in the middle. CDR3 length: 15 residues. CDR3 coding DNA: TGTGCCAGCAGTTTATGGGACACGAACACCGGGGAGCTGTTTTTT. It translates to CASSLWDTNTGELFF.

The gene calls are TRBV6-5 and TRBJ1-1; D may be TRBD1 (5 bases). The CDR3 totals 15 residues. Looked up from germline, CDR1 is MNHEY and CDR2 is SVGAGI. The V gene lost 2 bases and the J gene lost 4 bases, with 14 bases spanning the gap. The CDR3 region has the DNA TGTGCCAGCAGTTACCCAAGGGGCCAGGGCACTGAAGCTTTCTTT. Translation: CASSYPRGQGTEAFF.

This chain uses TRBV5-1 with TRBJ2-7; 9 positions agree with TRBD1. The CDR3 runs 14 residues. Germline V lookup: CDR1 SGHRS, CDR2 YFSETQ. The trim removed 3 bases at V and 3 bases at J, leaving 4 bases unmatched. The CDR3 nucleotides are TGCGCCAGCAGCTCGGGGACAGGGATCTACGAGCAGTACTTC. Amino acids: CASSSGTGIYEQYF.

The genes are TRBV2 and TRBJ1-5; no clear D. This CDR3 spans 15 amino acids. Germline V gene lookup returns CDR1 SNHLY and CDR2 FYNNEI. V gave up 4 bases and J gave up 3 bases, with 13 bases separating them. CDR3 nucleotide sequence: TGTGCCAGCAGTGGACGGCAGGCCCTCAATCAGCCCCAGCATTTT. This sequence encodes CASSGRQALNQPQHF.

A single count supports this clone. The chain uses TRBV27 and TRBJ1-5; D may be TRBD1 (5 bases). V was cut by 3 bases and J by 5 bases, with 11 bases left in between. CDR1 is MNHEY and CDR2 is SMNVEV in the germline V gene (reference sequence). The CDR3 runs to 14 residues. In DNA form, the CDR3 reads TGTGCCAGCAGTTTTGGGGGGATAGATCAGCCCCAGCATTTT. Translated, it gives CASSFGGIDQPQHF.

V is TRBV6-1 and J is TRBJ1-5, with 7 bases matching TRBD1. V was clipped by 3 bases and J by 1 base; unmatched bases: 6. CDR3 length: 16 residues. Germline V gene data show CDR1 as MNHNS and CDR2 as SASEGT. The CDR3 DNA sequence: TGTGCCAGCAGTGAGCCAGGGGGTTGGAGCAATCAGCCCCAGCATTTT. This encodes CASSEPGGWSNQPQHF.